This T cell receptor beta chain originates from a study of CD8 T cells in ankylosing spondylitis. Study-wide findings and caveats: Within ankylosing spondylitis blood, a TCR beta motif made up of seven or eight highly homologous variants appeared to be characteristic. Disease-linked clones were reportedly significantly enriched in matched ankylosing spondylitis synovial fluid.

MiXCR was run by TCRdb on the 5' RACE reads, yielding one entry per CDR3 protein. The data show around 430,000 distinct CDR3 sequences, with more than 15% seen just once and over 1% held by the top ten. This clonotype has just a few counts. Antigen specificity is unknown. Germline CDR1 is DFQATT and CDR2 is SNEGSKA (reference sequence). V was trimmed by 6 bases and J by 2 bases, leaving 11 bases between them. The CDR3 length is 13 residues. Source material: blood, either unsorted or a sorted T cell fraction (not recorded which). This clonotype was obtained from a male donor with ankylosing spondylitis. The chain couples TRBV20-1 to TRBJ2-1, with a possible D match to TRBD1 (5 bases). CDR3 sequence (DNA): TGCAGTGCGATCCTAGGGGCCTACAATGAGCAGTTCTTC. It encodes CSAILGAYNEQFF.